A selection of T cell receptor beta chains follows, all from one sample in a study of naive and memory T cell subsets. TCRdb reprocessed the UMI-ligation and nested PCR reads with MiXCR, giving one entry per CDR3 protein. The repertoire holds around 160,000 distinct CDR3 sequences, with 22% as singletons. The sequencing input was naive CD4+ T cells from blood. The receptor source for this set is a human donor in good health. The CDR3 runs from the conserved cysteine through the conserved F or W. Clone size is not always given. Where it is, it says once, few, many or a class for expanded clones.

J: TRBJ1-5
V: TRBV29-1
size: few
CDR3: CSVSHSGPNQPQHF

J: TRBJ2-5
V: TRBV10-3
size: NA
CDR3: CAISRTSGSETQYF

J: TRBJ2-2
V: TRBV7-8
size: few
CDR3: CASSLVNWPGVDTGELFF

J: TRBJ1-2
V: TRBV20-1
size: NA
CDR3: CSARGRKSSYGYTF

J: TRBJ2-5
V: TRBV29-1
size: few
CDR3: CSVRVGSQETQYF

J: TRBJ2-7
V: TRBV19
size: NA
CDR3: CASSIMDRGFEQYF

J: TRBJ2-4
V: TRBV11-2
size: few
CDR3: CASSLGVRFMDIQYF

J: TRBJ2-7
V: TRBV20-1
size: NA
CDR3: CSATAAYEQYF

J: TRBJ1-2
V: TRBV15
size: few
CDR3: CATSRDWTGRTYGYTF

J: TRBJ2-7
V: TRBV29-1
size: NA
CDR3: CSVEEGLESPYEQYF

J: TRBJ1-2
V: TRBV6-5
size: NA
CDR3: CASRKETYGYTF

J: TRBJ1-1
V: TRBV24-1
size: few
CDR3: CATSDGRTEAFF

J: TRBJ2-1
V: TRBV4-1
size: many
CDR3: CASSQAPTSPRDEQFF

J: TRBJ1-2
V: TRBV7-2
size: few
CDR3: CASSRTGAEGYTF

J: TRBJ2-7
V: TRBV23-1
size: NA
CDR3: CARRGLRFYEQYF

J: TRBJ1-2
V: TRBV4-1
size: NA
CDR3: CASSQDGASYGYTF

J: TRBJ2-1
V: TRBV29-1
size: few
CDR3: CSVERGRAGNEQFF